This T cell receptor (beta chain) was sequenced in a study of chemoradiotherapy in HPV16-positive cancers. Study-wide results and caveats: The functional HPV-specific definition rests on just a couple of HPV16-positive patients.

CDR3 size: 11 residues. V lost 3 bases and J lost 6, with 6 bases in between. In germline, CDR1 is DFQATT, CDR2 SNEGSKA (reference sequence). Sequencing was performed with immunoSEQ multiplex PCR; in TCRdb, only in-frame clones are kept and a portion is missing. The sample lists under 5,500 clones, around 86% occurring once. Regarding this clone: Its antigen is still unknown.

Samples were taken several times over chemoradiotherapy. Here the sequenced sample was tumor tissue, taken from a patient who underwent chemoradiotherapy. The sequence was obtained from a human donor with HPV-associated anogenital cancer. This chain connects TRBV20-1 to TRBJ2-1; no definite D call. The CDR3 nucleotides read TGCAGTGCTAGCCCCCTCAATGAGCAGTTCTTC. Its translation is CSASPLNEQFF.